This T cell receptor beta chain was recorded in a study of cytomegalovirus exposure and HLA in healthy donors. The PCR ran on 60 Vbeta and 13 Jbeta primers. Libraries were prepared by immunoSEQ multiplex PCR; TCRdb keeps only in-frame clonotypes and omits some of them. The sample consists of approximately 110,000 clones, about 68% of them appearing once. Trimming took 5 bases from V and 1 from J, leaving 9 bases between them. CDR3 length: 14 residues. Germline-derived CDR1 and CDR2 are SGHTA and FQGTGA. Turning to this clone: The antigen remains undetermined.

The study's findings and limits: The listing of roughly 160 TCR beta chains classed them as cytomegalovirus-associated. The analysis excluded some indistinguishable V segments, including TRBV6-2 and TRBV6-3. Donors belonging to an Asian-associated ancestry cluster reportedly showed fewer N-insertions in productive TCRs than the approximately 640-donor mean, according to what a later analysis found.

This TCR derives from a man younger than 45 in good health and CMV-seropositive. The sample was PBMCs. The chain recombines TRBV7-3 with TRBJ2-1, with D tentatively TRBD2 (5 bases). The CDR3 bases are TGTGCCAGCAGCCCAGGACTTTCCTACAATGAGCAGTTCTTC. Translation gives CASSPGLSYNEQFF.